The 28 T cell receptor beta chains listed next were all sequenced from one sample in a study of blood T cells in healthy people across ages. With a J-beta primer mix and a sample-barcoded 5' primer, a second PCR ran about 7 to 12 cycles. TCRdb recomputed calls from the 5' RACE reads with MiXCR, one row per CDR3 protein. The sample holds 700,000 to 850,000 distinct CDR3 sequences, approximately 53% seen once. The sample taken for sequencing was blood. The source of these receptors is a man older than 75 in good health.

The chain joins TRBV20-1 to TRBJ2-7, with 8 bases matching TRBD2. Germline CDR1 DFQATT, CDR2 SNEGSKA (reference sequence). This CDR3 comprises 16 residues. V lost 5 bases to trimming and J lost 2 bases; unmatched junction nucleotides: 14. The CDR3: CSAWPGGAAGTYEQYF. CDR3 DNA sequence: TGCAGTGCTTGGCCGGGGGGGGCTGCTGGCACCTACGAGCAGTACTTC.

The chain has TRBV4-1 and TRBJ2-1; D possibly corresponds to TRBD1 (5 bases). V lost 1 base and J lost 2, with 12 bases in between. The CDR3 has 16 amino acids. Germline assignment: CDR1 MGHRA and CDR2 YSYEKL. The CDR3 sequence is CASSQVGLSPYNEQFF. The CDR3, as DNA: TGCGCCAGCAGCCAAGTGGGGCTCTCCCCCTACAATGAGCAGTTCTTC.

This chain uses TRBV7-2 with TRBJ2-1; no clear D gene. In germline, CDR1 is SGHTA, CDR2 FQGNSA. V was shortened by 1 base and J by 9 bases, with 7 bases between the two germline ends. The CDR3 runs to 12 residues. This CDR3 reads CASSLEGSEQFF. The CDR3, as DNA: TGTGCCAGCAGCTTAGAAGGGTCTGAGCAGTTCTTC. Complete variable domain (other parts from reference TRBV7-2 and TRBJ2-1): GAGVSQSPSNKVTEKGKDVELRCDPISGHTALYWYRQSLGQGLEFLIYFQGNSAPDKSGLPSDRFSAERTGGSVSTLTIQRTQQEDSAVYLCASSLEGSEQFFGPGTRLTVL.

The chain links TRBV10-3 to TRBJ2-7; tentative D call: TRBD2 (6 bases). With 0 bases removed from V and 1 base from J, the gap between germline ends came to 13 bases. There are 16 residues in the CDR3. Germline assignment: CDR1 ENHRY and CDR2 SYGVKD. CDR3 region: CAISESTRTNSYEQYF. CDR3 nucleotide sequence: TGTGCCATCAGTGAGTCGACCCGGACTAATTCCTACGAGCAGTACTTC.

V usage is TRBV10-3 and J usage is TRBJ2-7; 7 bases fit TRBD1. The J segment lost 0 bases and the V segment lost 0 bases, leaving 2 bases of the junction unmatched. Germline V gene lookup returns CDR1 ENHRY and CDR2 SYGVKD. The CDR3 extends over 15 amino acids. The CDR3 sequence: CAISESWDSSYEQYF. As DNA, the CDR3 is TGTGCCATCAGTGAGTCTTGGGACAGCTCCTACGAGCAGTACTTC.

This clonotype was recorded a few times. V usage is TRBV6-5 and J usage is TRBJ2-7; 12 nucleotides agree with TRBD2. Looked up from germline, CDR1 is MNHEY and CDR2 is SVGAGI. The CDR3 totals 16 residues. V shed 2 bases, J shed 7 bases, and the junction held 9 bases outside the gene matches. Here the CDR3 reads CASSYRTSGVPLEQYF. The CDR3, as DNA: TGTGCCAGCAGTTACAGGACTAGCGGGGTTCCCCTGGAGCAGTACTTC.

The chain couples TRBV5-1 to TRBJ2-7; 14 bases line up with TRBD2. Germline V lookup: CDR1 SGHRS, CDR2 YFSETQ. V dropped 5 bases and J dropped 6; count of bases not matched to a gene: 7. The CDR3 consists of 15 residues. The CDR3 DNA reads TGCGCCAGCAGAGGACTAGCGGGAGGTGTGGGCGAGCAGTACTTC. Protein sequence: CASRGLAGGVGEQYF.

The chain links TRBV20-1 to TRBJ2-5; 8 bases match TRBD1. The J call may not be correct, given that the DNA end is closer to TRBJ2-7. The CDR3 has 13 residues. CDR1 and CDR2 (germline): DFQATT, SNEGSKA (reference sequence). In DNA, the CDR3 is TGCAGTGCTAGAGAGGACAGGGCCTACGAGCAGTACTTC. Its translation is CSAREDRAYEQYF.

This clonotype was observed a few times. One end of the junction does not line up with germline, which may come from a read error. The chain uses TRBV12-3 or TRBV12-4 and TRBJ2-7; 10 nucleotides agree with TRBD2. CDR3 length: 15 amino acids. CDR3 in amino acids: CASSLGLAGVYGQYF. Written as DNA, the CDR3 is TGTGCCAGCAGTTTAGGCCTAGCGGGAGTCTACGGGCAGTACTTC.

The chain recombines TRBV12-3 or TRBV12-4 with TRBJ2-7; TRBD2 agrees at 12 bases. The J call may be incorrect, as the DNA end agrees better with TRBJ2-5. CDR3 length: 15 amino acids. This CDR3 reads CASSPTTSGGETQYF. CDR3 DNA sequence: TGTGCCAGCAGCCCCACGACTAGCGGGGGAGAGACCCAGTACTTC.

This clonotype was counted between two and nine times. CDR3 sequence reads: CAWGSGQRTIEQFF. The CDR3 DNA follows: TGTGCCTGGGGAAGCGGGCAACGTACAATCGAGCAGTTCTTC. V is TRBV6-2 or TRBV6-3 and J is TRBJ2-1; TRBD2 might be the D (6 bases). Per the germline V gene, CDR1 is MNHEY and CDR2 is SVGEGT. The CDR3 runs 14 residues. Trimming took 11 bases from V and 10 from J, leaving 24 bases between them.

As concerns this clonotype: The junction shows a germline mismatch at one end, possibly a read error. The chain employs TRBV29-1 and TRBJ1-4; 8 bases align to TRBD1. CDR3 size: 13 residues. The germline gives CDR1 SQVTM, CDR2 ANQGSEA. The CDR3 sequence: CSVEGQGNEKLFF. The CDR3 bases are TGCAGCGTGGAAGGACAGGGAAATGAAAAACTGTTTTTT.

Only one count was recorded for this clonotype. This chain joins TRBV3-1 and TRBJ2-7; TRBD2 aligns across 7 bases. This CDR3 is built from 15 residues. The V gene's germline CDR1 is LGHDT and CDR2 YNNKEL (reference sequence). J was trimmed by 3 bases and V by 4 bases; bases with no gene match: 9. The CDR3 is CASSPQAQRDYEQYF. In DNA form, the CDR3 reads TGTGCCAGCAGCCCTCAGGCCCAGCGGGACTACGAGCAGTACTTC.

This rearrangement joins TRBV24-1 to TRBJ2-1; 10 positions agree with TRBD1. CDR3 length: 15 residues. V lost 2 bases, J lost 7 bases, and 4 bases stayed unmatched. The germline CDR1 and CDR2 sequences are KGHDR and SFDVKD. The CDR3 nucleotides are TGTGCCACCAGTGATTCCGGGACAGGGGTGAATGAGCAGTTCTTC. It codes for CATSDSGTGVNEQFF.

J is TRBJ2-3 and V is TRBV12-3 or TRBV12-4, with TRBD2 matching over 8 bases. Unmatched junction bases numbered 3, after V lost 2 bases and J lost 5 bases. The CDR3 covers 14 residues. The CDR3 DNA follows: TGTGCCAGCAGTTTACCCCTAGCGGGAGATACGCAGTATTTT. As protein: CASSLPLAGDTQYF.

This sequence joins TRBV25-1 and TRBJ2-1; D call uncertain. V lost 3 bases, J lost 7 bases, and 4 bases lay in between. This CDR3 spans 11 amino acids. Germline assignment: CDR1 MGHDK and CDR2 SYGVNS. Here the CDR3 DNA reads TGTGCCAGCAGTGACCGTAATGAGCAGTTCTTC. Translating it yields CASSDRNEQFF. The whole variable domain, filled in from reference TRBV25-1 and TRBJ2-1, reads EADIYQTPRYLVIGTGKKITLECSQTMGHDKMYWYQQDPGMELHLIHYSYGVNSTEKGDLSSESTVSRIRTEHFPLTLESARPSHTSQYLCASSDRNEQFFGPGTRLTVL.

The rearrangement links TRBV15 to TRBJ1-2, with D perhaps matching TRBD1 (5 bases). The CDR3 has 16 residues. Trimming cost V 0 bases and J 8 bases, with 19 bases left between them. Germline V lookup: CDR1 LNHNV, CDR2 YYDKDF (reference sequence). CDR3 DNA: TGTGCCACCAGCAGAGATGTTCACTCCACCCCAGGGGGCTACACCTTC. Translating it yields CATSRDVHSTPGGYTF.

This rearrangement joins TRBV20-1 to TRBJ2-1; D possibly matches TRBD1 or TRBD2 (5 bases each). Germline V lookup: CDR1 DFQATT, CDR2 SNEGSKA (reference sequence). The CDR3 contains 18 residues. The V end lost 1 base, the J end lost 2 bases, and 21 bases lay between the germline ends. The CDR3 protein is CSARGLGTGPTPYNEQFF. The DNA of the CDR3 is TGCAGTGCTAGAGGTCTTGGGACCGGGCCCACCCCCTACAATGAGCAGTTCTTC.

The chain joins TRBV28 to TRBJ2-1; D unresolved. This CDR3 has 10 amino acids. Trimming cost V 9 bases and J 5 bases, with 5 bases left between them. Germline V gene lookup returns CDR1 MDHEN and CDR2 SYDVKM. The DNA for the CDR3 is TGTGCCAGACTGGACAATGAGCAGTTCTTC. Amino acids: CARLDNEQFF. Supplemented by reference TRBV28 and TRBJ2-1, the full variable domain reads DVKVTQSSRYLVKRTGEKVFLECVQDMDHENMFWYRQDPGLGLRLIYFSYDVKMKEKGDIPEGYSVSREKKERFSLILESASTNQTSMYLCARLDNEQFFGPGTRLTVL.

This clonotype was found once. The chain links TRBV7-9 to TRBJ2-1, with 12 bases aligning to TRBD2. There are 17 residues in the CDR3. The V segment lost 5 bases and the J segment 1 base; nucleotides outside the gene matches: 6. CDR1 and CDR2 (germline): SEHNR, FQNEAQ (reference sequence). The CDR3 DNA reads as TGTGCCAGCAGCCGACTAGCGGGAGTTGGGTCCTACAATGAGCAGTTCTTC. This codes for CASSRLAGVGSYNEQFF.

The CDR3 region is CASSLGGEKQYF. The CDR3 coding sequence is TGTGCCAGCAGTTTGGGGGGCGAGAAGCAGTACTTC. The chain links TRBV12-3 or TRBV12-4 to TRBJ2-4; possibly TRBD1 or TRBD2 for D (6 bases each). Trimming cost V 3 bases and J 13 bases, with 13 bases left between them. The CDR3 covers 12 residues.

This chain uses TRBV12-3 or TRBV12-4 with TRBJ2-4; no clear D. The CDR3 loop spans 15 amino acids. Trimming left V 4 bases short and J 4 bases short, with 14 bases between. CDR3 sequence: CASSSLWLGKNIQYF. DNA of the CDR3: TGTGCCAGCAGTTCCCTCTGGTTGGGTAAAAACATTCAGTACTTC.

The V gene is TRBV19, the J gene TRBJ2-7; no clear D gene. Germline CDR1 and CDR2: LNHDA and SQIVND (reference sequence). The germline V and J ends were trimmed by 8 bases and 4 bases, with 15 bases remaining between them. The CDR3 is 13 amino acids. This chain's CDR3 is CASALGVEYEQYF. The CDR3 nucleotides read TGTGCCAGTGCCCTCGGCGTGGAGTACGAGCAGTACTTC.

This sequence joins TRBV19 and TRBJ2-7; no firm D call. The J call is in doubt because the DNA end fits TRBJ2-4 better. Germline-derived CDR1 and CDR2 are LNHDA and SQIVND (reference sequence). This CDR3 has 16 amino acids. The CDR3 bases are TGTGCCAGTAGTATGAGGCGGCAGCTAGCCAAAAACATTCAGTACTTC. This gives the protein CASSMRRQLAKNIQYF.

There are a few counts of this clonotype. The rearrangement joins TRBV7-3 to TRBJ1-2; D perhaps matches TRBD1 (5 bases). Trimming took 0 bases from V and 7 from J, leaving 15 bases between them. Germline V gene lookup returns CDR1 SGHTA and CDR2 FQGTGA. There are 15 residues in the CDR3. In DNA, the CDR3 is TGTGCCAGCAGCTTAACGGGGCAGGCCCGGGGTGGCTACACCTTC. Translated, it gives CASSLTGQARGGYTF.

The chain joins TRBV10-3 to TRBJ1-6, with TRBD1 matching over 8 bases. The CDR3 sequence is 14 residues long. Germline V lookup: CDR1 ENHRY, CDR2 SYGVKD. Unmatched junction bases numbered 10, after V lost 8 bases and J lost 10 bases. The CDR3 DNA sequence: TGTGCCATCCGGCCGGACAGGGCCGAGTCACCCCTCCACTTT. Translating it yields CAIRPDRAESPLHF.

The genes are TRBV18 and TRBJ2-3; D tentatively reads TRBD1 or TRBD2 (5 bases each). V was cut by 3 bases and J by 5 bases, with 18 bases left in between. CDR1 KGHSH and CDR2 LQKENI come from the germline V gene. The CDR3 is 16 residues long. CDR3 protein: CASSPEPGPRGDTQYF. The CDR3 nucleotides are TGTGCCAGCTCACCGGAACCGGGACCCCGGGGAGATACGCAGTATTTT.

This clonotype was counted once. The V call is TRBV12-3 or TRBV12-4, the J call TRBJ2-1; TRBD2 matches at 9 bases. After removal of 4 bases from V and 4 bases from J, the junction contained 11 bases not matched to a gene. The length of the CDR3 is 17 residues. CDR3 region: CASSSSSGTETYNEQFF. DNA for the CDR3: TGTGCCAGCAGTTCGTCTAGCGGGACGGAGACTTACAATGAGCAGTTCTTC.